This entry concerns a single T cell receptor (beta chain). The data are from a study of human thymus T cells. The repertoire was sequenced with immunoSEQ multiplex PCR; TCRdb's copy has only in-frame clones and lacks some. This sample yields around 70,000 clones, of which approximately 95% are seen a single time; about 0.03% belongs to the top ten. Corrective heart surgery yielded resections, and these provided the thymus tissue. This receptor was identified in a girl less than two years old with a congenital heart defect but otherwise immunologically healthy. Material: thymus tissue.

CDR3 amino acids: CASSLAYPGPGDNEQFF. CDR3 coding DNA: TGTGCCAGCAGCTTAGCCTACCCGGGGCCAGGAGACAATGAGCAGTTCTTC. The chain recombines TRBV7-9 with TRBJ2-1, with D perhaps given as TRBD1 or TRBD2 (5 bases each). Trimming removed 0 bases at V and 5 bases at J, with 17 bases between. This CDR3 spans 17 amino acids. Per germline, CDR1 SEHNR and CDR2 FQNEAQ (reference sequence).